This entry is about one TCR beta chain. The antigen remains unidentified. The library targeted TCRbeta and was prepared with unique molecular identifiers. Via MiXCR, TCRdb re-called the PCR reads, giving one row per CDR3 protein. This sample has 780,000 or so distinct CDR3 sequences, with roughly 16% found just once. The data stem from a study of T-cell reconstitution after alpha-beta-depleted transplantation in children. CDR3 size: 15 residues. The germline V and J ends were trimmed by 2 bases and 3 bases, with 11 bases remaining between them. Germline V gives CDR1 SEHNR, CDR2 FQNEAQ (reference sequence). Study-level findings and limits: T-cell counts and diversity were attributed mostly to newly produced T cells one year after transplant. Some patients owed their high day-60 TCRbeta diversity to surviving recipient T cells and thymic progenitors. Several hundred expanded graft clones reportedly were the source of alpha-beta T cells about two months after transplant.

Sample: PBMCs, mostly from graft donor cells, taken 360 days after TCRalphabeta/CD19-depleted stem cell transplant. This chain joins TRBV7-9 and TRBJ2-1, with D possibly being TRBD2 (6 bases). The clonotype originates from a male patient younger than 18 who had a stem cell transplant for acute lymphoblastic leukemia, so the T cells may come from the graft donor. The CDR3 loop reads CASSLTGRGYNEQFF. The CDR3 DNA sequence: TGTGCCAGCAGCTTAACCGGGAGAGGCTACAATGAGCAGTTCTTC.